The 18 T cell receptor beta chains below all came from one sample that was sequenced in a study of blood T cell repertoires in COVID-19 (dated by TCRdb to 2019 to 2021). Receptor amplification or capture employed the immunoSEQ multiplex PCR assay. Drawn from immuneACCESS, this table holds only the in-frame rearrangements with V and J called that TCRdb kept. Clones are partly lost; checked studies trace under half to an unresolved V gene and leave the rest unexplained. The sample yields a few hundred thousand clones; approximately 89% were counted once. Of the sample, roughly an eighth is held by the ten largest clones. Sequencing input: peripheral blood. The origin of the receptors is a woman aged 55-75 years with acute or convalescent COVID-19.

V gene TRBV7-8 combines with J gene TRBJ2-7; 10 positions match TRBD2. Germline V gene lookup returns CDR1 SGHVS and CDR2 FQNEAQ. V trimming: 1 base; J trimming: 4 bases; junction bases outside the gene matches: 10. There are 17 residues in the CDR3. The CDR3 reads CASSLGALAGVKYEQYF. The CDR3 DNA reads TGTGCCAGCAGCTTAGGTGCCCTAGCGGGAGTTAAATACGAGCAGTACTTC.

The chain carries TRBV30 and TRBJ2-2; 10 bases fit TRBD2. The CDR3 runs 19 residues. The germline gives CDR1 GTSNPN, CDR2 SVGIG (reference sequence). V lost 0 bases, J lost 2 bases, and 12 bases stayed unmatched. CDR3 protein: CAWSVRLAGVVTNTGELFF. CDR3 coding DNA: TGTGCCTGGAGTGTACGGCTAGCGGGAGTCGTTACCAACACCGGGGAGCTGTTTTTT.

The chain is built from TRBV19 and TRBJ1-2, with D possibly matching TRBD1 (5 bases). The germline V gene encodes CDR1 LNHDA and CDR2 SQIVND (reference sequence). The germline V and J ends were trimmed by 6 bases and 7 bases, with 15 bases remaining between them. The CDR3 has 13 residues. The CDR3 DNA reads TGTGCCAGTAGACAGGCCGATGCTGGTGGCTACACCTTC. This sequence encodes CASRQADAGGYTF.

The rearrangement joins TRBV7-6 to TRBJ2-6; D is uncertain. Trimming removed 1 base from V and 4 bases from J, with 11 bases in between. The CDR3 contains 16 residues. CDR1 is SGHVS, CDR2 FNYEAQ, per germline. The CDR3 loop is CASSLDKPTGANVLTF. In DNA, the CDR3 is TGTGCCAGCAGCTTAGATAAACCTACCGGGGCCAACGTCCTGACTTTC. Drawing the rest from reference TRBV7-6 and TRBJ2-6, the complete variable domain is GAGVSQSPRYKVTKRGQDVALRCDPISGHVSLYWYRQALGQGPEFLTYFNYEAQQDKSGLPNDRFSAERPEGSISTLTIQRTEQRDSAMYRCASSLDKPTGANVLTFGAGSRLTVL.

The chain couples TRBV29-1 to TRBJ1-1, with D unclear. The length of the CDR3 is 13 residues. CDR1 and CDR2 (germline): SQVTM, ANQGSEA. Trimming took off 4 bases at V and 0 bases at J, with 9 bases between the two ends. The CDR3 spells CSVGSGVNTEAFF. CDR3 DNA sequence: TGCAGCGTTGGTTCAGGTGTGAACACTGAAGCTTTCTTT. The full variable domain, rest sourced from reference TRBV29-1 and TRBJ1-1, is SAVISQKPSRDICQRGTSLTIQCQVDSQVTMMFWYRQQPGQSLTLIATANQGSEATYESGFVIDKFPISRPNLTFSTLTVSNMSPEDSSIYLCSVGSGVNTEAFFGQGTRLTVV.

The count of this clone is one. The chain uses TRBV12-3 or TRBV12-4 and TRBJ2-2; no clear D. The CDR3 totals 13 residues. V lost 7 bases to trimming and J lost 4 bases, with 10 bases between them. The CDR3 DNA reads as TGTGCCAGCACCCTGTCCCCCACCGGGGAGCTGTTTTTT. Its translation is CASTLSPTGELFF.

This clone occurred a few times. V and J are TRBV10-3 and TRBJ2-1; D is possibly TRBD2 (6 bases). V dropped 0 bases and J dropped 2 bases, with 11 bases sitting between them. Germline assignment: CDR1 ENHRY and CDR2 SYGVKD. The CDR3 extends over 16 amino acids. In DNA form, the CDR3 reads TGTGCCATCAGTGAGTCATGGGGGGAGACCTACAATGAGCAGTTCTTC. Amino acids: CAISESWGETYNEQFF.

The chain links TRBV5-5 to TRBJ1-2; no reliable D call. Germline CDR1 and CDR2: SGHKS and YYEKEE (reference sequence). This CDR3 comprises 11 residues. Trimming cost V 4 bases and J 7 bases, with 8 bases left between them. The CDR3 is CASSLTFGYTF. In nucleotides, the CDR3 is TGTGCCAGCAGCCTTACATTTGGCTACACCTTC.

This clone came up once. The gene calls are TRBV7-9 and TRBJ1-2; 7 bases are shared with TRBD1. The CDR3 extends over 12 amino acids. Per the germline V gene, CDR1 is SEHNR and CDR2 is FQNEAQ (reference sequence). Trimming took 5 bases from V and 8 from J; bases not matched to a gene: 5. The CDR3 reads CASSEQGSGYTF. The CDR3 coding sequence is TGTGCCAGCAGCGAACAGGGGTCGGGCTACACCTTC.

V usage is TRBV19 and J usage is TRBJ2-7; TRBD2 is a possible D gene (7 bases). CDR1 and CDR2 from the germline V gene are LNHDA and SQIVND (reference sequence). The CDR3 covers 15 residues. V was pared by 5 bases and J by 5 bases, with 19 bases between. CDR3 sequence reads: CASSLRPGEGDEQYF. DNA of the CDR3: TGTGCCAGTAGTCTCCGCCCCGGGGAGGGGGACGAGCAGTACTTC.

This rearrangement joins TRBV7-2 to TRBJ2-2; tentative D call: TRBD2 (5 bases). V dropped 3 bases and J dropped 4 bases, with 9 bases sitting between them. CDR3 length: 14 amino acids. Germline V gene lookup returns CDR1 SGHTA and CDR2 FQGNSA. The CDR3 spells CASSFQRITGELFF. The CDR3 DNA follows: TGTGCCAGCAGCTTCCAGCGGATCACCGGGGAGCTGTTTTTT.

The V call is TRBV7-8, the J call TRBJ2-3; 8 bases are a match to TRBD2. V lost 6 bases to trimming and J lost 0 bases; unmatched junction nucleotides: 5. The germline V gene has CDR1 SGHVS and CDR2 FQNEAQ. The CDR3 runs 15 residues. CDR3 nucleotide sequence: TGTGCCAGCAGTCAACTAGCGGCTAGCACAGATACGCAGTATTTT. Translation: CASSQLAASTDTQYF.

V gene TRBV7-2 combines with J gene TRBJ2-5; D is ambiguous. This CDR3 region has 13 residues. Trimming left V 3 bases short and J 5 bases short, with 10 bases between. The germline gives CDR1 SGHTA, CDR2 FQGNSA. CDR3 DNA: TGTGCCAGCAGCTTCGGAGAAAGGGAGACCCAGTACTTC. This sequence encodes CASSFGERETQYF.

This clone was counted once. The rearrangement uses TRBV27 and TRBJ1-1; D unresolved. CDR1 MNHEY and CDR2 SMNVEV come from the germline V gene (reference sequence). The CDR3 runs 10 residues. The V and J ends lost 9 bases and 7 bases respectively, with 9 bases between them. CDR3 sequence reads: CASNVFEAFF. DNA of the CDR3: TGTGCCAGTAATGTATTTGAAGCTTTCTTT.

The gene calls are TRBV7-9 and TRBJ1-4; D is uncertain. CDR1 and CDR2 from the germline V gene are SEHNR and FQNEAQ (reference sequence). Trimming took off 4 bases at V and 0 bases at J, with 12 bases between the two ends. CDR3 length equals 16 residues. The CDR3 spells CASSSEAGATNEKLFF. CDR3 coding DNA: TGTGCCAGCAGCTCCGAGGCTGGTGCAACTAATGAAAAACTGTTTTTT.

J is TRBJ1-1 and V is TRBV5-6; D may be TRBD1 (6 bases). Trimming removed 3 bases at V and 7 bases at J, with 10 bases between. The CDR3 sequence is 12 residues long. Germline V gene sequence: CDR1 SGHDT, CDR2 YYEEEE. CDR3: CASSSPTGEAFF. CDR3 sequence (DNA): TGTGCCAGCAGCTCGCCGACAGGTGAAGCTTTCTTT.

This sequence joins TRBV5-1 and TRBJ1-1; D might be TRBD1 (6 bases). CDR1 SGHRS and CDR2 YFSETQ come from the germline V gene. The CDR3 runs to 15 residues. V was clipped by 0 bases and J by 1 base, with 10 bases between them. CDR3 residues: CASSLGAGENTEAFF. The CDR3 nucleotides read TGCGCCAGCAGCTTGGGGGCAGGGGAGAACACTGAAGCTTTCTTT. Complete variable domain (other parts from reference TRBV5-1 and TRBJ1-1): KAGVTQTPRYLIKTRGQQVTLSCSPISGHRSVSWYQQTPGQGLQFLFEYFSETQRNKGNFPGRFSGRQFSNSRSEMNVSTLELGDSALYLCASSLGAGENTEAFFGQGTRLTVV.

This clone was seen only once. The chain carries TRBV3-1 (or the pseudogene TRBV3-2) and TRBJ2-2; 8 bases line up with TRBD1. V shed 3 bases, J shed 5 bases, and the junction held 11 bases outside the gene matches. Germline CDR1 and CDR2: LGHDT and YNNKEL (reference sequence). The CDR3 runs 17 residues. The CDR3 region is CASSHRITGGGTGELFF. The CDR3 DNA reads TGTGCCAGCAGCCATCGAATTACAGGGGGTGGAACCGGGGAGCTGTTTTTT.